Shown below are 19 T cell receptor beta chains from a single sample sequenced in a study of identical twins. One entry per CDR3 protein results from TCRdb running MiXCR on the 5' RACE reads. The sample carries over 600,000 distinct CDR3 sequences, over 20% recorded once. The data were also submitted as part of a second study, on T cells expressing NK-cell markers.

Sample: PBMCs. These receptors were obtained from a woman between 18 and 29 years old in good health.

This clonotype occurred a few times. The chain recombines TRBV5-1 with TRBJ2-5; D could derive from TRBD1 or TRBD2 (5 bases each). Germline V gene data show CDR1 as SGHRS and CDR2 as YFSETQ. Trimming removed 3 bases at V and 0 bases at J, with 9 bases between. The CDR3 is 14 residues long. The CDR3 DNA reads TGCGCCAGCAGCTGGGACCGCCACCAAGAGACCCAGTACTTC. Protein product: CASSWDRHQETQYF. Combining the CDR3 with reference TRBV5-1 and TRBJ2-5 gives the whole variable domain KAGVTQTPRYLIKTRGQQVTLSCSPISGHRSVSWYQQTPGQGLQFLFEYFSETQRNKGNFPGRFSGRQFSNSRSEMNVSTLELGDSALYLCASSWDRHQETQYFGPGTRLLVL.

This clonotype was counted between two and nine times. V gene TRBV6-1 combines with J gene TRBJ2-3, with 7 bases identical to TRBD2. This CDR3 has 14 amino acids. The ends lost 4 bases at V and 7 bases at J; junction bases unmatched: 8. Germline V gene data show CDR1 as MNHNS and CDR2 as SASEGT. The CDR3 DNA reads TGTGCCAGCAGTGCACGTCGGGGGGAGCATACGCAGTATTTT. It encodes CASSARRGEHTQYF.

The chain carries TRBV20-1 and TRBJ2-3; TRBD2 agrees at 11 bases. V was pared by 5 bases and J by 4 bases, with 17 bases of the junction left unmatched. CDR3 length: 18 amino acids. The germline CDR1 and CDR2 sequences are DFQATT and SNEGSKA (reference sequence). Here the CDR3 DNA reads TGCAGTGCTCACTCGGGACTAGCGGAATTGAGTCCGCCAGATACGCAGTATTTT. This codes for CSAHSGLAELSPPDTQYF.

This chain connects TRBV7-9 to TRBJ1-2, with D perhaps TRBD1 (5 bases). Germline values: CDR1 SEHNR, CDR2 FQNEAQ (reference sequence). The CDR3 runs 15 residues. The V gene lost 5 bases and the J gene lost 1 base, with 14 bases spanning the gap. CDR3 loop: CASSPRRGFNYGYTF. CDR3 in DNA: TGTGCCAGCAGCCCTAGAAGGGGTTTTAACTATGGCTACACCTTC.

The chain is built from TRBV20-1 and TRBJ2-6, with D possibly TRBD1 on 6 matching bases. The CDR3 contains 21 residues. V shed 0 bases and J shed 0 bases, with 24 bases lying between them. Germline values: CDR1 DFQATT, CDR2 SNEGSKA (reference sequence). CDR3 in amino acids: CSARDLVAGAAPFSGANVLTF. For the CDR3, the DNA is TGCAGTGCTAGAGATCTCGTAGCAGGGGCAGCTCCCTTCTCTGGGGCCAACGTCCTGACTTTC.

This clonotype was seen a handful of times. J is TRBJ1-2 and V is TRBV20-1; D gene uncertain. The germline V gene encodes CDR1 DFQATT and CDR2 SNEGSKA (reference sequence). The CDR3 is 13 amino acids. V gave up 2 bases and J gave up 6 bases, with 13 bases separating them. The CDR3 DNA reads TGCAGTGCTAGACGTTGGTCCGGGGATGGCTACACCTTC. It codes for CSARRWSGDGYTF.

Regarding this clonotype: One junction end does not reproduce the germline sequence, and a read error may be involved. The chain uses TRBV7-9 and TRBJ1-1, with D unclear. CDR1 and CDR2 from the germline V gene are SEHNR and FQNEAQ (reference sequence). The CDR3 extends over 12 amino acids. DNA for the CDR3: TGTGCCATCAGCTTAGCAGGTGGTGGAGCTTTCTTT. This codes for CAISLAGGGAFF.

The rearrangement uses TRBV6-1 and TRBJ2-7, with 8 bases that match TRBD2. V gave up 10 bases and J gave up 4 bases; unmatched junction bases: 12. CDR3 length: 14 residues. Germline loops: CDR1 MNHNS, CDR2 SASEGT. CDR3 nucleotide sequence: TGTGCCACCAAGGCGGGAGGCAGTCTATACGAGCAGTACTTC. It yields the protein CATKAGGSLYEQYF.

The V call is TRBV29-1, the J call TRBJ2-7; D remains unclear. The CDR3 contains 12 residues. V was trimmed by 2 bases and J by 0 bases, leaving 5 bases between them. Per germline, CDR1 SQVTM and CDR2 ANQGSEA. CDR3 nucleotides: TGCAGCGTTGAACCCAACTCCTACGAGCAGTACTTC. Translating gives CSVEPNSYEQYF.

This clonotype was picked up one time. One end of the junction is discordant with germline, which a read error may explain. V and J are TRBV12-3 or TRBV12-4 and TRBJ2-5, with D possibly called TRBD1 or TRBD2 (6 bases each). The CDR3 runs to 14 residues. The CDR3 loop is CASRGGKGSETHYF. The CDR3 DNA follows: TGTGCCAGCAGAGGGGGGAAGGGTAGCGAGACCCACTACTTC.

The V gene is TRBV7-9, the J gene TRBJ1-4; D perhaps matches TRBD1 (5 bases). Germline lookup yields CDR1 SEHNR and CDR2 FQNEAQ (reference sequence). CDR3 length equals 16 residues. V lost 2 bases and J 7 bases, leaving 17 bases between the germline ends. This CDR3 reads CASSLSRGPLGEKLFF. CDR3 nucleotides: TGTGCCAGCAGCTTAAGTCGGGGACCTCTCGGTGAAAAACTGTTTTTT.

The CDR3 DNA follows: TGCAGTGCCCGCGTATGGAGCGGGGGGGCCGGGGAGCTGTTTTTT. It yields the protein CSARVWSGGAGELFF. V is TRBV20-1 and J is TRBJ2-2, with 10 positions matching TRBD2. The germline V gene encodes CDR1 DFQATT and CDR2 SNEGSKA (reference sequence). The V segment lost 6 bases and the J segment 6 bases; nucleotides outside the gene matches: 10. This CDR3 is built from 15 residues.

V usage is TRBV27 and J usage is TRBJ2-2; no definite D call. The CDR3 totals 16 residues. Germline V lookup: CDR1 MNHEY, CDR2 SMNVEV (reference sequence). Trimming stripped 5 bases from V and 0 bases from J, with 13 bases between. For the CDR3, the DNA is TGTGCCAGCAGTCGTCCCCTAGGGACGAACACCGGGGAGCTGTTTTTT. It is translated as CASSRPLGTNTGELFF.

This clonotype was seen many times. J is TRBJ2-3 and V is TRBV6-6; D is possibly TRBD2 (6 bases). The germline gives CDR1 MNHNY, CDR2 SVGAGI (reference sequence). V dropped 6 bases and J dropped 9 bases, with 16 bases sitting between them. The CDR3 is 13 residues long. The CDR3 nucleotides read TGTGCCAGCAGGGAGCGGGCCGCCCAGACGCAGTATTTT. Translation gives CASRERAAQTQYF.

The sample holds a few counts of this clonotype. The chain combines TRBV9 with TRBJ1-2; D is uncertain. V lost 4 bases to trimming and J lost 5 bases, with 9 bases between them. The CDR3 is 12 amino acids. Germline lookup yields CDR1 SGDLS and CDR2 YYNGEE. CDR3 region: CASSTVSYGYTF. The CDR3 DNA reads TGTGCCAGCAGCACCGTATCGTATGGCTACACCTTC.

This clonotype has just a few counts. V and J are TRBV6-5 and TRBJ2-7; D may be TRBD1 or TRBD2 (5 bases each). The CDR3 has 14 amino acids. CDR1 is MNHEY and CDR2 is SVGAGI in the germline V gene. V was trimmed by 2 bases and J by 2 bases, leaving 10 bases between them. As DNA, the CDR3 is TGTGCCAGCAGTTACCAGGGACCTCCCTACGAGCAGTACTTC. Protein sequence: CASSYQGPPYEQYF.

The chain uses TRBV7-9 and TRBJ2-3, with 12 positions matching TRBD1. CDR3 length: 16 amino acids. V was clipped by 11 bases and J by 3 bases; unmatched bases: 12. The germline gives CDR1 SEHNR, CDR2 FQNEAQ (reference sequence). CDR3 nucleotides: TGTGCCGCCAATAGCGGGACAGGGGGCGCAACAGATACGCAGTATTTT. Amino acids: CAANSGTGGATDTQYF.

V gene TRBV7-9 combines with J gene TRBJ2-2; no reliable D call. Germline CDR1 SEHNR, CDR2 FQNEAQ (reference sequence). V lost 2 bases and J lost 4, with 11 bases in between. The CDR3 spans 15 residues. The CDR3 here is CASSLMAAGTGELFF. CDR3 sequence (DNA): TGTGCCAGCAGCTTAATGGCAGCCGGCACCGGGGAGCTGTTTTTT.

This clonotype was counted many times. J is TRBJ2-7 and V is TRBV12-3 or TRBV12-4, with D possibly matching TRBD1 (6 bases). This CDR3 spans 11 amino acids. V was trimmed by 4 bases and J by 5 bases, leaving 6 bases between them. The CDR3 DNA follows: TGTGCCAGCAGTTGGGGGCACGAGCAGTACTTC. It yields the protein CASSWGHEQYF.